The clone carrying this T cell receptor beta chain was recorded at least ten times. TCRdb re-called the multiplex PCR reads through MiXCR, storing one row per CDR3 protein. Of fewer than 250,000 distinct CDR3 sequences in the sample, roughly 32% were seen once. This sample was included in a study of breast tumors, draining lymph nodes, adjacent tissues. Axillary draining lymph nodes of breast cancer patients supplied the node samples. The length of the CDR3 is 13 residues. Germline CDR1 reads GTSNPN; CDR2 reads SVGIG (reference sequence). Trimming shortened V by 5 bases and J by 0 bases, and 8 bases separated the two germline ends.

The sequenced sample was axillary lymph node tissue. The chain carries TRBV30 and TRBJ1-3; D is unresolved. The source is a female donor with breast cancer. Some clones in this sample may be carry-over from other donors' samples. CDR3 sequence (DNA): TGTGCCTGGGATTCACGCTCTGGAAACACCATATATTTT. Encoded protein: CAWDSRSGNTIYF.